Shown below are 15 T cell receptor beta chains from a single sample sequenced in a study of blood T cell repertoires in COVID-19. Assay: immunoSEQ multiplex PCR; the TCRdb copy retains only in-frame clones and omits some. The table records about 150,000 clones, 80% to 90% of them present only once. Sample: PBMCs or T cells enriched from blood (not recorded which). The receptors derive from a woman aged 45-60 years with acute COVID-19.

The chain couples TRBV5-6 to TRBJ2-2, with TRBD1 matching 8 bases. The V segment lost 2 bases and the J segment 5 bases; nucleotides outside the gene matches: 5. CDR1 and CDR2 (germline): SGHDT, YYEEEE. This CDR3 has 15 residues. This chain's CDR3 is CASSFGTGFTGELFF. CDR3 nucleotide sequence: TGTGCCAGCAGCTTCGGGACAGGCTTTACCGGGGAGCTGTTTTTT.

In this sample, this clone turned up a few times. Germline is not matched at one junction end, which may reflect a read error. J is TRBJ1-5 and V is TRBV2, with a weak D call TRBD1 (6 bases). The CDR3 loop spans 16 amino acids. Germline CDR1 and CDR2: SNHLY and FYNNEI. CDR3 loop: CASNEGQGFRRQPQHF. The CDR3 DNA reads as TGTGCCAGCAATGAAGGCCAGGGGTTTCGTAGGCAGCCCCAGCATTTT. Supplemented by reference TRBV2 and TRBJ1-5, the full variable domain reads EPEVTQTPSHQVTQMGQEVILRCVPISNHLYFYWYRQILGQKVEFLVSFYNNEISEKSEIFDDQFSVERPDGSNFTLKIRSTKLEDSAMYFCASNEGQGFRRQPQHFGDGTRLSIL.

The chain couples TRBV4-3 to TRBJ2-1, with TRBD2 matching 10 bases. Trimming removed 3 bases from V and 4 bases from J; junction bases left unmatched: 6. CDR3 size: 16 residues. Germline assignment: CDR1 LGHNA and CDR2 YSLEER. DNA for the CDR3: TGCGCCAGCAGCCAGGCCGGGACTAGCGTTTACAATGAGCAGTTCTTC. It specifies CASSQAGTSVYNEQFF.

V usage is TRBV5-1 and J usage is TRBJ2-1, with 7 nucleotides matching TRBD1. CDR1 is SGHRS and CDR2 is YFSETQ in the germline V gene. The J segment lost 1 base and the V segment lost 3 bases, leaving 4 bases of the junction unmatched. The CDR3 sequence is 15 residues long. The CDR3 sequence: CASSWDSQSYNEQFF. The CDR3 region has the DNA TGCGCCAGCAGCTGGGACAGCCAGTCCTACAATGAGCAGTTCTTC.

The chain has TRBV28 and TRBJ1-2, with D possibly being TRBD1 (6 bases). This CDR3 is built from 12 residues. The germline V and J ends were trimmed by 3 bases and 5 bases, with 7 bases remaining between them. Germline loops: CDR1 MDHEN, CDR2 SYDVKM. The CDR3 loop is CASSLQGYGYTF. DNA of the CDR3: TGTGCCAGCAGTTTGCAGGGGTATGGCTACACCTTC.

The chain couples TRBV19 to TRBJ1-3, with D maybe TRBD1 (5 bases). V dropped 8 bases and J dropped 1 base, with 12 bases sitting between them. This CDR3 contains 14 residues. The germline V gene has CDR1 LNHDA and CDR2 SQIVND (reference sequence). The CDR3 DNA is TGTGCCAGTGGGGCAGGGAATTCTGGAAACACCATATATTTT. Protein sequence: CASGAGNSGNTIYF.

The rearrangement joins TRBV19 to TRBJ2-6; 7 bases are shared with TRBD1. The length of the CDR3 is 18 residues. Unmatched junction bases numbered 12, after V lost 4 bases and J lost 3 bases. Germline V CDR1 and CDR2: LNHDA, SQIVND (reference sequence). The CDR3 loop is CASSTTYRGRSGANVLTF. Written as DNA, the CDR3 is TGTGCCAGTAGTACGACTTACAGGGGTAGAAGTGGGGCCAACGTCCTGACTTTC. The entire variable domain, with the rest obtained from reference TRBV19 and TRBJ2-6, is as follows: DGGITQSPKYLFRKEGQNVTLSCEQNLNHDAMYWYRQDPGQGLRLIYYSQIVNDFQKGDIAEGYSVSREKKESFPLTVTSAQKNPTAFYLCASSTTYRGRSGANVLTFGAGSRLTVL.

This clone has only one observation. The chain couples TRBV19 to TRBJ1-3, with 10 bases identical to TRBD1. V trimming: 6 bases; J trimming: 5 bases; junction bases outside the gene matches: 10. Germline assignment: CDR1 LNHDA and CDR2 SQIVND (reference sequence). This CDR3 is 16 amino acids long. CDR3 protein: CASSSGTGALRNTIYF. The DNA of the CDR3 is TGTGCCAGTAGCAGCGGGACAGGGGCCCTGAGAAACACCATATATTTT.

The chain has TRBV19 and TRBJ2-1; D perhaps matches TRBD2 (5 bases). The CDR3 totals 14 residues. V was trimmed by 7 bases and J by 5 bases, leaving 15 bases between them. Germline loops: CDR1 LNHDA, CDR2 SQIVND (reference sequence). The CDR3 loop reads CASKNTGTNNEQFF. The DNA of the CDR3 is TGTGCCAGTAAGAATACGGGAACCAACAATGAGCAGTTCTTC. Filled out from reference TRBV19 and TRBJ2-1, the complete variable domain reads DGGITQSPKYLFRKEGQNVTLSCEQNLNHDAMYWYRQDPGQGLRLIYYSQIVNDFQKGDIAEGYSVSREKKESFPLTVTSAQKNPTAFYLCASKNTGTNNEQFFGPGTRLTVL.

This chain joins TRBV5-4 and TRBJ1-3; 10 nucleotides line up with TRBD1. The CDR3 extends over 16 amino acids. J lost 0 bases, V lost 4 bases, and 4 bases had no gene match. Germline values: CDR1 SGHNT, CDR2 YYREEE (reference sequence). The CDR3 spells CASSRGQGNSGNTIYF. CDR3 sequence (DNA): TGTGCCAGCAGCCGGGGACAGGGGAACTCTGGAAACACCATATATTTT.

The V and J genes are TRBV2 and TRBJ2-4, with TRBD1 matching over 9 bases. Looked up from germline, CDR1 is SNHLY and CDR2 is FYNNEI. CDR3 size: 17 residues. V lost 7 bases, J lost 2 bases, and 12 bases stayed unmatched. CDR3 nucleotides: TGTGCCAGCACCTTGCCGGGACAGGGAAGGTCCAAAAACATTCAGTACTTC. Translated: CASTLPGQGRSKNIQYF.

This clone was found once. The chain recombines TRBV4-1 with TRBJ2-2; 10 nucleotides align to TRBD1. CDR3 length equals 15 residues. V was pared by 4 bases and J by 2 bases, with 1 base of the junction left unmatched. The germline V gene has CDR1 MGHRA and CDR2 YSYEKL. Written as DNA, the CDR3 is TGCGCCAGCAGCCTGACAGGGGGCAACACCGGGGAGCTGTTTTTT. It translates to CASSLTGGNTGELFF.

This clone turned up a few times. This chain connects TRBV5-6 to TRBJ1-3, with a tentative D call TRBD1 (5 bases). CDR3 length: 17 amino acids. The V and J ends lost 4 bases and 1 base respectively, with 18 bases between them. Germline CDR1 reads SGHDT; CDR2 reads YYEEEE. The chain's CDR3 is CASSPGLRRGSGNTIYF. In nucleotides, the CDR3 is TGTGCCAGCAGCCCGGGCCTCAGGCGGGGGTCTGGAAACACCATATATTTT.

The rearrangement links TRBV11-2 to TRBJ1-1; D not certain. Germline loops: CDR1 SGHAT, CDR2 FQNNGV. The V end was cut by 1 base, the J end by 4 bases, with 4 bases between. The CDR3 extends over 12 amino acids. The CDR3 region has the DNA TGTGCCAGCAGCTTAGTGGCCACTGAAGCTTTCTTT. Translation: CASSLVATEAFF.

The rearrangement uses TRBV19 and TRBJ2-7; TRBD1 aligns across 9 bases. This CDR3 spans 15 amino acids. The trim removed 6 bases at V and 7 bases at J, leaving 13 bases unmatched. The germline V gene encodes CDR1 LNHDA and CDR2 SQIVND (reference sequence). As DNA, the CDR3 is TGTGCCAGTAGCCTCAGGGACAGGGAGGCGGGGGAGCAGTACTTC. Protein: CASSLRDREAGEQYF.